This T cell receptor (beta chain) was obtained from a study of neoadjuvant anti-PD-1 for oral cavity cancer. Generated by immunoSEQ multiplex PCR, the TCRdb table keeps only in-frame clones and is missing some. The table has over 10,000 clones, roughly 60% seen once. Analysis of PBMCs was direct, with no culture step. The material sequenced was PBMCs, taken before nivolumab (anti-PD-1) treatment. The sequence was obtained from a person aged 40 to 85 with oral cavity squamous cell carcinoma.

Here the CDR3 reads CASSLTGTGLYEQYF. The CDR3 DNA follows: TGTGCCAGCAGCTTAACCGGGACAGGGTTATACGAGCAGTACTTC. This sequence joins TRBV7-3 and TRBJ2-7; 9 nucleotides align to TRBD1. Germline CDR1 is SGHTA and CDR2 is FQGTGA. The V and J ends lost 0 bases and 4 bases, in that order; junction bases with no gene match: 4. The length of the CDR3 is 15 residues. Complete variable domain (other parts from reference TRBV7-3 and TRBJ2-7): GAGVSQTPSNKVTEKGKYVELRCDPISGHTALYWYRQSLGQGPEFLIYFQGTGAADDSGLPNDRFFAVRPEGSVSTLKIQRTERGDSAVYLCASSLTGTGLYEQYFGPGTRLTVT.